The 9 T cell receptor beta chains in this list originate from one sample, sequenced in a study of blood T cell repertoires in COVID-19. Only in-frame clones appear in the TCRdb table, and some are missing; sequencing was by immunoSEQ multiplex PCR. The data show about 190,000 clones, with less than 85% seen just once and 9.5% to 15% held by the top ten. The sequencing input was peripheral blood. The receptors come from a woman in her forties or fifties with acute or convalescent COVID-19.

In DNA form, the CDR3 reads TGTGCCAGCAGCCGCAACAGGGACATCTATGGCTACACCTTC. Translating it yields CASSRNRDIYGYTF. This chain uses TRBV3-1 (or the pseudogene TRBV3-2) with TRBJ1-2, with D possibly being TRBD1 (6 bases). The V end was cut by 4 bases, the J end by 4 bases, with 13 bases between. The CDR3 consists of 14 residues. From germline, CDR1 is LGHDT and CDR2 YNNKEL (reference sequence).

The V call is TRBV28, the J call TRBJ1-3, with TRBD1 identical over 8 bases. V trimming: 4 bases; J trimming: 3 bases; junction bases outside the gene matches: 11. CDR3 length: 17 amino acids. Germline V gene sequence: CDR1 MDHEN, CDR2 SYDVKM. CDR3 amino acids: CASSSLRDRRYGNTIYF. Written as DNA, the CDR3 is TGTGCCAGCAGTTCCTTGAGGGACAGGAGGTATGGAAACACCATATATTTT. Full variable domain (rest looked up from reference TRBV28 and TRBJ1-3): DVKVTQSSRYLVKRTGEKVFLECVQDMDHENMFWYRQDPGLGLRLIYFSYDVKMKEKGDIPEGYSVSREKKERFSLILESASTNQTSMYLCASSSLRDRRYGNTIYFGEGSWLTVV.

The chain uses TRBV4-1 and TRBJ2-1; TRBD2 matches at 12 bases. V lost 0 bases, J lost 9 bases, and 12 bases stayed unmatched. The CDR3 totals 18 residues. The germline gives CDR1 MGHRA, CDR2 YSYEKL. The CDR3 spells CASSQEYASSGRAGEQFF. CDR3 DNA sequence: TGCGCCAGCAGCCAAGAATATGCCTCTAGCGGGAGGGCCGGTGAGCAGTTCTTC.

The rearrangement uses TRBV28 and TRBJ1-2; 9 bases line up with TRBD1. The germline V gene has CDR1 MDHEN and CDR2 SYDVKM. The CDR3 totals 13 residues. J lost 8 bases, V lost 4 bases, and 5 bases had no gene match. Written as DNA, the CDR3 is TGTGCCAGCAGTTCTACAGGGGGCCGGGGCTACACCTTC. Translated, it gives CASSSTGGRGYTF.

The chain combines TRBV2 with TRBJ2-1; 8 bases agree with TRBD2. The J segment lost 3 bases and the V segment lost 4 bases, leaving 5 bases of the junction unmatched. Germline-derived CDR1 and CDR2 are SNHLY and FYNNEI. The CDR3 has 15 residues. DNA of the CDR3: TGTGCCAGCAGTGTTCCGGGACTAGGCTACAATGAGCAGTTCTTC. This encodes CASSVPGLGYNEQFF.

This clone is a singleton in its sample. The V and J genes are TRBV5-6 and TRBJ2-5; 13 nucleotides agree with TRBD2. V gave up 4 bases and J gave up 2 bases; unmatched junction bases: 5. CDR1 is SGHDT, CDR2 YYEEEE, per germline. CDR3 length: 16 residues. CDR3 loop: CASSVGLAGVQETQYF. In DNA form, the CDR3 reads TGTGCCAGCAGCGTAGGACTAGCGGGAGTTCAAGAGACCCAGTACTTC.

The gene calls are TRBV30 and TRBJ1-5; no firm D call. CDR3 length: 15 amino acids. Trimming took off 2 bases at V and 6 bases at J, with 17 bases between the two ends. Germline CDR1 and CDR2: GTSNPN and SVGIG (reference sequence). The CDR3 nucleotides read TGTGCCTGGAGTATCGCCGGGGTATGGGGTCAGCCCCAGCATTTT. This codes for CAWSIAGVWGQPQHF.

CDR3 loop: CASSLSGAQNTEAFF. As DNA, the CDR3 is TGTGCCAGCAGTTTGAGCGGGGCCCAGAACACTGAAGCTTTCTTT. The rearrangement links TRBV6-5 to TRBJ1-1; possibly TRBD1 for D (5 bases). The germline V gene encodes CDR1 MNHEY and CDR2 SVGAGI. V gave up 4 bases and J gave up 1 base, with 13 bases separating them. The CDR3 sequence is 15 residues long.

This chain links TRBV7-2 with TRBJ1-2; TRBD1 might be the D (5 bases). Germline lookup yields CDR1 SGHTA and CDR2 FQGNSA. V lost 5 bases, J lost 6 bases, and 25 bases lay in between. The CDR3 runs 17 residues. The DNA for the CDR3 is TGTGCCAGCAGCCCAGGGAGGTGGAGGGGCCTTGATCATGGCTACACCTTC. It yields the protein CASSPGRWRGLDHGYTF. The full variable domain, completed using reference TRBV7-2 and TRBJ1-2, is GAGVSQSPSNKVTEKGKDVELRCDPISGHTALYWYRQSLGQGLEFLIYFQGNSAPDKSGLPSDRFSAERTGGSVSTLTIQRTQQEDSAVYLCASSPGRWRGLDHGYTFGSGTRLTVV.